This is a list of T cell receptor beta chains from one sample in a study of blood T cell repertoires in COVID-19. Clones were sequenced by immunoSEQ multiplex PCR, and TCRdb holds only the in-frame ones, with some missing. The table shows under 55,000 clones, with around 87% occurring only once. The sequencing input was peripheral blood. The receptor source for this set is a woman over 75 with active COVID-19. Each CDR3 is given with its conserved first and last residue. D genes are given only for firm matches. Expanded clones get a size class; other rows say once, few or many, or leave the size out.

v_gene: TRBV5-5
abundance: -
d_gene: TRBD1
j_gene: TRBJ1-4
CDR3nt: TGTGCCAGCAGCTTCGGGGACAGGGGAGAAAAACTGTTTTTT
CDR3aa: CASSFGDRGEKLFF

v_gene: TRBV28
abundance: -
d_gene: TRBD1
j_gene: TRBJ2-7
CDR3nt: TGTGCCAGCAGGGGGGGGACAGGGGGAACCTACGAGCAGTACTTC
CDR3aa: CASRGGTGGTYEQYF

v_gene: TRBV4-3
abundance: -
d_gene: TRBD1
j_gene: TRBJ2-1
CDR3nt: TGCGCCAGCAGCGCGTACAGGGGAACGGGGCTCAATGAGCAGTTCTTC
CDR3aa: CASSAYRGTGLNEQFF

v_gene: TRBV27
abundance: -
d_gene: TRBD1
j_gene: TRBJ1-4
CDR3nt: TGTGCCAGCAGTCTGGCTACCGGGACAGGCACTTGGGAAAAACTGTTTTTT
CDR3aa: CASSLATGTGTWEKLFF

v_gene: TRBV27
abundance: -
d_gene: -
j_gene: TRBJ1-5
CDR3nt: TGTGCCAGCAGTTTAACAGGGACGCTACAGCCCCAGCATTTT
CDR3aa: CASSLTGTLQPQHF

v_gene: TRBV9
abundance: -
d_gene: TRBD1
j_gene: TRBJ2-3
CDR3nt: TGTGCCAGCAGCGCCTGGGACAGGGACACAGATACGCAGTATTTT
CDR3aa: CASSAWDRDTDTQYF

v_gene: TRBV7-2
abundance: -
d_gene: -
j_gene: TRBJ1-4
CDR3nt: TGTGCCAGCAGCTTAGATTCCAGTTATAATGAAAAACTGTTTTTT
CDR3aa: CASSLDSSYNEKLFF

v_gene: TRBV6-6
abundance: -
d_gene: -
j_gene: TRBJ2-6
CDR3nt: TGTGCCAGCAGACCCACTAGCTCTGGGGCCAACGTCCTGACTTTC
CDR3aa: CASRPTSSGANVLTF

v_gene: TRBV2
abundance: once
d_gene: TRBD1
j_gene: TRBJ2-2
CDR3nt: TGTGCCAGAGGCGGGCCACAGGGGACCGGGGAGCTGTTTTTT
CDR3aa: CARGGPQGTGELFF

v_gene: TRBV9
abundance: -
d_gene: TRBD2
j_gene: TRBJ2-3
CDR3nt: TGTGCCAGCAGCGTAGGGATTGGCGGGGGGGAGACAGATACGCAGTATTTT
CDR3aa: CASSVGIGGGETDTQYF

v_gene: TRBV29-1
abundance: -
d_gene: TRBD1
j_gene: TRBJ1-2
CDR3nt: TGCAGCGTTGAATTTCCGGGACAGGGCATCTATGGCTACACCTTC
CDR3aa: CSVEFPGQGIYGYTF